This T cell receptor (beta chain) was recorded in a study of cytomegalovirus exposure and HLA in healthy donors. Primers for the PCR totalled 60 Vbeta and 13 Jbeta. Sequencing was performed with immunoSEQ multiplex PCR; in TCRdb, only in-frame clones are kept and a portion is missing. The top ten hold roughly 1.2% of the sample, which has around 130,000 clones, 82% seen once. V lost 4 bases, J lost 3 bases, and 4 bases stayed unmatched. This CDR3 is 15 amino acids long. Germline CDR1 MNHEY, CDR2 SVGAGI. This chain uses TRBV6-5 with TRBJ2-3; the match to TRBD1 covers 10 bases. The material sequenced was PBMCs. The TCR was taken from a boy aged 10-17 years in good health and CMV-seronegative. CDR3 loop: CASSFTGQGTDTQYF. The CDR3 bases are TGTGCCAGCAGTTTTACGGGACAGGGGACAGATACGCAGTATTTT.